This TCR beta chain was retrieved from a study of cytomegalovirus exposure and HLA in healthy donors. Study results and limitations: As immune exposure information, only CMV serostatus was available. Highest at DRB1 and lowest at HLA-C, TCR association rates differed among HLA loci in a later analysis.

Only a few counts were recorded for this clone. Its matching antigen is unknown. 60 Vbeta and 13 Jbeta primers were used in PCR. The repertoire was sequenced with immunoSEQ multiplex PCR; TCRdb's copy has only in-frame clones and lacks some. Of approximately 190,000 clones in the sample, roughly 13% were seen once. Trimming cost V 2 bases and J 2 bases, with 16 bases left between them. The CDR3 is made up of 16 amino acids. CDR1 is SGDLS, CDR2 YYNGEE, per germline. The specimen sequenced was PBMCs. The V call is TRBV9, the J call TRBJ2-5, with D perhaps TRBD2 (5 bases). The receptor comes from a man between 45 and 60 years old in good health and CMV-seropositive. CDR3 residues: CASSVSSFGGQETQYF. As DNA, the CDR3 is TGTGCCAGCAGCGTGAGTTCTTTCGGCGGGCAAGAGACCCAGTACTTC.